The rows below give T cell receptor beta chains drawn from one sample of a study of CD8+ T cells in alopecia areata. The method was immunoSEQ multiplex PCR; TCRdb's version includes in-frame clones alone and lacks a portion of them. The sample records some 200,000 clones, around two fifths being singletons. This specimen was CD4+ T cells sorted from blood, taken at approximately week 36, from a patient treated with tofacitinib. These receptors originate from a human donor with alopecia areata. CDR3s leave out the opening cysteine and the closing phenylalanine or tryptophan. Size tells how often a clone was seen (once, few, many) or the class of an expanded clone, and some rows leave it out.

V gene	J gene	clone size	CDR3 protein
TRBV28	TRBJ2-5	-	ASSLDWTGGWEETQY
TRBV30	TRBJ1-3	-	AWRRGQGGTNTIY
TRBV29-1	TRBJ2-1	once	SASFLLNEQF
TRBV18	TRBJ2-2	-	ASSTNTGELF
TRBV7-3	TRBJ2-7	-	ASSLMGSGQHPAEQY
TRBV10-3	TRBJ2-7	-	AISDGTGAD
TRBV5-8	TRBJ2-7	few	ASSPGGDRVDEQY
TRBV2	TRBJ2-7	-	ASMFQGLGEQY
TRBV5-1	TRBJ2-5	-	ASSRGTAAETQY
TRBV4-1	TRBJ2-5	-	ASSLRQGGETQY
TRBV5-6	TRBJ2-1	-	ASSLKGLWNEQF
TRBV29-1	TRBJ2-5	-	SSGRAGQTQY
TRBV18	TRBJ2-1	few	ASSPISQEQF
TRBV7-2	TRBJ2-3	-	ASSPKDTQY
TRBV7-9	TRBJ2-5	-	ASSLGGQQETQY
TRBV11-2	TRBJ2-1	-	ASARAFDEQF
TRBV5-4	TRBJ2-7	-	ASSLVPGRGYEQY
TRBV5-1	TRBJ1-5	few	ASSLQGDQPQH
TRBV4-3	TRBJ1-2	-	ASSQEYSSPYGYT
TRBV6-6	TRBJ1-1	few	ASSSTPGRQAF
TRBV10-3	TRBJ2-5	few	ASRRTSGRAYETQY
TRBV30	TRBJ1-5	-	AWTTGEDQPQH
TRBV7-8	TRBJ1-6	-	ASSLAVAGNNSPLH
TRBV18	TRBJ2-7	-	ASSPSRTVRSYEQY
TRBV19	TRBJ1-1	few	ASSMRANTEAF
TRBV27	TRBJ2-7	-	ASSSLSLYEQY